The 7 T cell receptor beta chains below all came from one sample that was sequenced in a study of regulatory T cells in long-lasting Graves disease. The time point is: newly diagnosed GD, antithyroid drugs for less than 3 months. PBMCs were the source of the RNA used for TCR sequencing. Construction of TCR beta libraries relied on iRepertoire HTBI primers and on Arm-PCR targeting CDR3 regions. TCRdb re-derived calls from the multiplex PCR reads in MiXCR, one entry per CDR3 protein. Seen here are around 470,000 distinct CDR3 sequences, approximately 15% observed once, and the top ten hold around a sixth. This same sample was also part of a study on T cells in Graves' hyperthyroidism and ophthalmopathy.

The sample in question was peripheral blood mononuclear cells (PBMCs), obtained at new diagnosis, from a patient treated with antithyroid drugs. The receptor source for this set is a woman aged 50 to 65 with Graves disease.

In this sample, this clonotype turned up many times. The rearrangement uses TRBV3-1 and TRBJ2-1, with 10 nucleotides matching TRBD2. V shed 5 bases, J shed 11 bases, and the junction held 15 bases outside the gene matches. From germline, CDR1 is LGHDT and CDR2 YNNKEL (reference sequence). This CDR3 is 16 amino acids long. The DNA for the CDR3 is TGTGCCAGCAGCGCCGCCCTAGCGGGAGCATCAAGGAAGCAGTTCTTC. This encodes CASSAALAGASRKQFF.

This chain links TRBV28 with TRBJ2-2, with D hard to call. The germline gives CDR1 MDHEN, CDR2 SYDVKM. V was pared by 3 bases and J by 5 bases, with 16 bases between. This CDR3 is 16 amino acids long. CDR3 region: CASSLTEGTGTGELFF. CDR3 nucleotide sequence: TGTGCCAGCAGTTTGACCGAAGGCACCGGGACCGGGGAGCTGTTTTTT.

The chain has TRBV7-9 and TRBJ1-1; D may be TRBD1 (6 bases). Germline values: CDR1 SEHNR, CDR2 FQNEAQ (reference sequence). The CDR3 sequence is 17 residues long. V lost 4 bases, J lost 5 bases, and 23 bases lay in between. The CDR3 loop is CASSSTNHRDFRTEAFF. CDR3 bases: TGTGCCAGCAGCTCTACAAATCACAGGGATTTCAGGACTGAAGCTTTCTTT.

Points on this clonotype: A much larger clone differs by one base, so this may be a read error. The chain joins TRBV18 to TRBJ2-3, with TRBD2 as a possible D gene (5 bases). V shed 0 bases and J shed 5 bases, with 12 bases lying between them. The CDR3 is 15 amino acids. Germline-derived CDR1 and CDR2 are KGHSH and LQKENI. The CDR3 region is CASSPPRLGGDTQYF. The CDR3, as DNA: TGTGCCAGCTCACCACCGAGACTTGGAGGAGATACGCAGTATTTT.

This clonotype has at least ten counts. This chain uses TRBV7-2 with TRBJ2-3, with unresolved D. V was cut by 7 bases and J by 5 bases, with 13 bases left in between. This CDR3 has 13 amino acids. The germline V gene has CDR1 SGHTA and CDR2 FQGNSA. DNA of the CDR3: TGTGCCAGCACCCCCGTACCCCAAGATACGCAGTATTTT. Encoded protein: CASTPVPQDTQYF.

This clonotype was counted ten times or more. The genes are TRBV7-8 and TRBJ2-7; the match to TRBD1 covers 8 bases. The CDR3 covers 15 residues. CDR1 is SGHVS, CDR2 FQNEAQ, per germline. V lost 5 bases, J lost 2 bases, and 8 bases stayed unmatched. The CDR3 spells CASSPGQGGTYEQYF. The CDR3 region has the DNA TGTGCCAGCAGCCCCGGACAGGGTGGCACCTACGAGCAGTACTTC.

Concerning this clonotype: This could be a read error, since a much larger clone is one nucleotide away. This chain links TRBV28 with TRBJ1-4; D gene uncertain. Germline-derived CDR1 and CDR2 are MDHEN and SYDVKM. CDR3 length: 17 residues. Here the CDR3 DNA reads TGTGGCAGCAGTCCCGAGTCGGCCGGACCAACTAATGAAAAACTGTTTTTT. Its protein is CGSSPESAGPTNEKLFF.